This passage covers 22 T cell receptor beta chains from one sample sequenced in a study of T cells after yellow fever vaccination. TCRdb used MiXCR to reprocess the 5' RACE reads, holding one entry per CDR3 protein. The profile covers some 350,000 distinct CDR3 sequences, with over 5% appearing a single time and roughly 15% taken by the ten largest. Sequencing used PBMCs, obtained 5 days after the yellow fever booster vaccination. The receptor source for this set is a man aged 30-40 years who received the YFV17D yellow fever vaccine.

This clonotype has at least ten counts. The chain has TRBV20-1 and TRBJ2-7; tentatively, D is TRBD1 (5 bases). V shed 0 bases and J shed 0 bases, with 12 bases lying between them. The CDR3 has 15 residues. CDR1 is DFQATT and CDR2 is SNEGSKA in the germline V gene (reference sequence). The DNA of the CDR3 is TGCAGTGCTAGAGATGGGCAGGGCAGCTCCTACGAGCAGTACTTC. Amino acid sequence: CSARDGQGSSYEQYF.

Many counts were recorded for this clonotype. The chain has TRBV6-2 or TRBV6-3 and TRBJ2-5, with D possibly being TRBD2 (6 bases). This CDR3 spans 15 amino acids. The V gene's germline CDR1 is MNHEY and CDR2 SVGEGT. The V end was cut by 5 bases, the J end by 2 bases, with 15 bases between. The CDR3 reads CASSRRDLGQETQYF. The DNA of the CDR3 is TGTGCCAGCAGTAGACGGGACTTGGGACAAGAGACCCAGTACTTC.

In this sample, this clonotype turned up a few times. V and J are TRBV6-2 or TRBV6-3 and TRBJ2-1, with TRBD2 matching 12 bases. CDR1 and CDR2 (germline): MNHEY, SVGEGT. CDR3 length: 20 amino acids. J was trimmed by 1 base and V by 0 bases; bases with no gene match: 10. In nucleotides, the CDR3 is TGTGCCAGCAGTTACTCGAAAACTAGCGGGAGGAGGACTTCCTACAATGAGCAGTTCTTC. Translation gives CASSYSKTSGRRTSYNEQFF.

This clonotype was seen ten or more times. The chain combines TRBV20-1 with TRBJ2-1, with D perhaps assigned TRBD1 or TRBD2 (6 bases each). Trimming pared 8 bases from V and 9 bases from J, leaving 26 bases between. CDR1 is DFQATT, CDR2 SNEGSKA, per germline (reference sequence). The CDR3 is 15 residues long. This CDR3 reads CSLSGGGGSGREQFF. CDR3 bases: TGCAGTTTGAGCGGTGGAGGGGGGAGCGGTCGTGAGCAGTTCTTC.

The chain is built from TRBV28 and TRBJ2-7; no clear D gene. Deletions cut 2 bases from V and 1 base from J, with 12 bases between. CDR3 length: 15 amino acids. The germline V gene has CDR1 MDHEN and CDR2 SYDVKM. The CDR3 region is CASSLLALGSYEQYF. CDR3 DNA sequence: TGTGCCAGCAGTTTACTGGCATTGGGATCCTACGAGCAGTACTTC.

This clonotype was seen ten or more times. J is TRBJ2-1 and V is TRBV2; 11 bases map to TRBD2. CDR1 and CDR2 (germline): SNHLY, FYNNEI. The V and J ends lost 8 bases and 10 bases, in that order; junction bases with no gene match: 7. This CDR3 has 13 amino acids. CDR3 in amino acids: CASGTSGRGEQFF. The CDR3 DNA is TGTGCCAGCGGAACTAGCGGGAGAGGGGAGCAGTTCTTC.

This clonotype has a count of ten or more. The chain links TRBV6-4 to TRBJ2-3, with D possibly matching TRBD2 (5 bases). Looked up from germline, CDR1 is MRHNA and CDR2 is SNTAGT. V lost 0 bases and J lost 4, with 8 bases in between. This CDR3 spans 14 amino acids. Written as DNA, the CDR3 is TGTGCCAGCAGTGACTCTCCGGGGTCAGATACGCAGTATTTT. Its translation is CASSDSPGSDTQYF.

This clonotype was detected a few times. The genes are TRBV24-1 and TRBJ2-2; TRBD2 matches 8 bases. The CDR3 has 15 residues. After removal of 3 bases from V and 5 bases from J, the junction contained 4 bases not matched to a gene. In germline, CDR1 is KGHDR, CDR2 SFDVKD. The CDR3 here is CATSDNSGKTGELFF. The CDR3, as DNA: TGTGCCACCAGTGATAATAGCGGGAAAACCGGGGAGCTGTTTTTT.

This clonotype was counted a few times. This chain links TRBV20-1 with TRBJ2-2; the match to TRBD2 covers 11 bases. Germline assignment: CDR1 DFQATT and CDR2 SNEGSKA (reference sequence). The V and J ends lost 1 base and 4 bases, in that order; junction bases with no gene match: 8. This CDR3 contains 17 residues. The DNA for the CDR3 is TGCAGTGCTAGAGGGAATAGCGGGAGGGCCAGCACCGGGGAGCTGTTTTTT. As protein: CSARGNSGRASTGELFF.

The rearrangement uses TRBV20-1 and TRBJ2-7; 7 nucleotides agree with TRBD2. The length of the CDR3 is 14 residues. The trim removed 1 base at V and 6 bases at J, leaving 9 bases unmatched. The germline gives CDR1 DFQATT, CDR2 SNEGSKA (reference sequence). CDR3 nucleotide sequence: TGCAGTGCTAGAGGATTAGAGCGGGACTCCGAGCAGTACTTC. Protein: CSARGLERDSEQYF.

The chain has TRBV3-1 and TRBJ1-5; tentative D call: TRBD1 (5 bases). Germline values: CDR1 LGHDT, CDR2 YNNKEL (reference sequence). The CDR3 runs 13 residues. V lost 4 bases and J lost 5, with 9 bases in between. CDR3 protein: CASSPDSYQPQHF. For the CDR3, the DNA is TGTGCCAGCAGCCCCGACAGTTATCAGCCCCAGCATTTT. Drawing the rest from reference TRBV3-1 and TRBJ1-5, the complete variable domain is DTAVSQTPKYLVTQMGNDKSIKCEQNLGHDTMYWYKQDSKKFLKIMFSYNNKELIINETVPNRFSPKSPDKAHLNLHINSLELGDSAVYFCASSPDSYQPQHFGDGTRLSIL.

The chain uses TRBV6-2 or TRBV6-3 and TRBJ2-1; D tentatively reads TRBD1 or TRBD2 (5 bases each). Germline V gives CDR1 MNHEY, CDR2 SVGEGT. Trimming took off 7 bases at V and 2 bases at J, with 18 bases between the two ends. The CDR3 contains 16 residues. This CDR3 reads CASTKAGTSPYNEQFF. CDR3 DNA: TGTGCCAGCACAAAGGCCGGGACCTCCCCCTACAATGAGCAGTTCTTC.

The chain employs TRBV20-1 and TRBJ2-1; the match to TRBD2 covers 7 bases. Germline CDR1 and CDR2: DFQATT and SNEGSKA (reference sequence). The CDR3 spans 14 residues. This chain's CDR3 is CSPERTSIYNEQFF. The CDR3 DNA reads TGCAGCCCGGAGCGGACTAGTATCTACAATGAGCAGTTCTTC.

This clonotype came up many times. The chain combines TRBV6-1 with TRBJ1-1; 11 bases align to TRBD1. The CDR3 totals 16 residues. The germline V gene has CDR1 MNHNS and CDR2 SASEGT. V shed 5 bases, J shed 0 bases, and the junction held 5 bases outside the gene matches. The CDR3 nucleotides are TGTGCCAGCAGTAAGGGACAGGGGGGCTTGAACACTGAAGCTTTCTTT. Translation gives CASSKGQGGLNTEAFF.

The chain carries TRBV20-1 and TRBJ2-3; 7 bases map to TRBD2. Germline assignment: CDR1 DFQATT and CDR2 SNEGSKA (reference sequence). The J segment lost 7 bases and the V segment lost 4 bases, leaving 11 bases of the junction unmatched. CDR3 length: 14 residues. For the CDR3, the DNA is TGCAGTGCTAAAGTCGAGCGGGAACTAAATACGCAGTATTTT. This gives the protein CSAKVERELNTQYF.

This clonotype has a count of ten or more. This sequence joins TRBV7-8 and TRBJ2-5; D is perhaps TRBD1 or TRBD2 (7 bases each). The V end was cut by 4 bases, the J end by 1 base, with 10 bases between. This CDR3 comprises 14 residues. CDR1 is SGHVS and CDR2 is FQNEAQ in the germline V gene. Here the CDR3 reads CASSSGGVQETQYF. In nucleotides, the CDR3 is TGTGCCAGCAGCTCAGGGGGGGTCCAAGAGACCCAGTACTTC.

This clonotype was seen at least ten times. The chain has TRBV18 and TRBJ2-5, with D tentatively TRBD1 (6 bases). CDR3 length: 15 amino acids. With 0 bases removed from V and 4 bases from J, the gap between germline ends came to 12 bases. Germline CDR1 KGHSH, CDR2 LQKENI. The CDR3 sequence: CASSPPSGVVETQYF. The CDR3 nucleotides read TGTGCCAGCTCACCACCGTCAGGGGTGGTAGAGACCCAGTACTTC.

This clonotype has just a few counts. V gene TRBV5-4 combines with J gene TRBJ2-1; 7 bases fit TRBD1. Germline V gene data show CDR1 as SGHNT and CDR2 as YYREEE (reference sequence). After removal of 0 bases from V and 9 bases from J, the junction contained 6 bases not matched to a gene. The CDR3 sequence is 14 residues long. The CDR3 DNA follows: TGTGCCAGCAGCTTGGAGGGTGAGGGGGCTGAGCAGTTCTTC. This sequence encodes CASSLEGEGAEQFF.

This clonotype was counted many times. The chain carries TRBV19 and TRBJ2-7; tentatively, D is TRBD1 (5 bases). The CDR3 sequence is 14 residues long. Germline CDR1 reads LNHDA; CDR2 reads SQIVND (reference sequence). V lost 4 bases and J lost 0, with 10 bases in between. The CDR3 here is CASSTTGYSYEQYF. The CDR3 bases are TGTGCCAGTAGTACAACAGGTTACTCCTACGAGCAGTACTTC.

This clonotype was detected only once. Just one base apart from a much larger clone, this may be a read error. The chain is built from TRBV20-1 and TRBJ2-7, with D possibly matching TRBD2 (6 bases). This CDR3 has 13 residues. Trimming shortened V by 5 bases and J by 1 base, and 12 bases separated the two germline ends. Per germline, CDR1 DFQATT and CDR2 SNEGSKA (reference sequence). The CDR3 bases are TGCAGTGCTTTCCGGGACTTGTCCTACGAGCAGTACTTC. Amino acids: CSAFRDLSYEQYF.

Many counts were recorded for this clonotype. The CDR3 coding sequence is TGTGCCAGCAGCCTAAACAGGGAGCAGTACTTC. Its translation: CASSLNREQYF. V usage is TRBV7-9 and J usage is TRBJ2-7, with a possible D match to TRBD1 (5 bases). This CDR3 comprises 11 residues. Germline-derived CDR1 and CDR2 are SEHNR and FQNEAQ (reference sequence). The germline V and J ends were trimmed by 5 bases and 7 bases, with 9 bases remaining between them.

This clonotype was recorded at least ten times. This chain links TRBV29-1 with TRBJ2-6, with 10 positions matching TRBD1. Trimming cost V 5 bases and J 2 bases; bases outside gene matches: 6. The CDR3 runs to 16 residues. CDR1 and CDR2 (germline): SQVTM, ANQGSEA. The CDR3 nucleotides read TGCAGCGTTCGAACAGGACAGGGGGCTGGGGCCAACGTCCTGACTTTC. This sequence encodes CSVRTGQGAGANVLTF.